The 29 T cell receptor beta chains listed next were all sequenced from one sample in a study of low-dose radiotherapy and immunotherapy resistance in tumors. The time point is: after trial treatment. The treatment is: LDRT plus nivolumab, ipilimumab, low-dose cyclophosphamide and aspirin (RACIN trial). The TCRs were subjected to amplification over approximately 18 PCR cycles employing a constant-region primer in conjunction with a V-primer adapter. Each CDR3 protein gets one entry after TCRdb re-called the reads with MiXCR. The sample shows roughly 52,000 distinct CDR3 sequences, 33% of them seen only once. The sample was PBMCs, taken after low-dose radiotherapy plus immunotherapy. These receptors originate from a male donor with rectosigmoid adenocarcinoma.

Note on this clonotype: A far larger clone is just one base off, so this is likely a read error. This sequence joins TRBV5-3 and TRBJ2-3; TRBD2 aligns across 10 bases. TRBV5-3 is identified as an open reading frame with a role that is uncertain. The CDR3 covers 14 residues. CDR3 nucleotides: TGTGCCAGCAGCGGGGGGGGTCTCACAGATACGCGGTATTTT. Encoded protein: CASSGGGLTDTRYF.

This clonotype was seen ten or more times. The chain recombines TRBV2 with TRBJ2-1; TRBD1 is a possible D gene (6 bases). The CDR3 consists of 14 residues. V was clipped by 7 bases and J by 12 bases, with 22 bases between them. The germline V gene has CDR1 SNHLY and CDR2 FYNNEI. The CDR3 bases are TGTGCCAGCAAGGGGTACGCAGGGGTAACGGGGCAGTTCTTC. Amino acids: CASKGYAGVTGQFF.

The rearrangement links TRBV2 to TRBJ2-2, with TRBD1 matching over 8 bases. Germline values: CDR1 SNHLY, CDR2 FYNNEI. The V gene end was trimmed by 5 bases and the J gene end by 4 bases; junction bases not matched to a gene: 6. The CDR3 consists of 15 residues. The CDR3 is CASSRTGHATGELFF. CDR3 coding DNA: TGTGCCAGCAGTAGGACAGGGCACGCCACCGGGGAGCTGTTTTTT.

Many counts were recorded for this clonotype. The rearrangement uses TRBV14 and TRBJ2-1; 8 nucleotides align to TRBD1. The V gene end was trimmed by 1 base and the J gene end by 0 bases; junction bases not matched to a gene: 17. Per the germline V gene, CDR1 is SGHDN and CDR2 is FVKESK. The CDR3 is 21 residues long. Here the CDR3 reads CASSQAPGQVVGGHSYNEQFF. CDR3 DNA sequence: TGTGCCAGCAGCCAAGCCCCGGGACAGGTGGTAGGGGGGCACTCCTACAATGAGCAGTTCTTC.

The chain has TRBV11-3 and TRBJ2-2; possibly TRBD1 for D (5 bases). Germline V CDR1 and CDR2: SGHNT, YENEEA. The V gene lost 4 bases and the J gene lost 4 bases, with 13 bases spanning the gap. CDR3 length: 15 amino acids. The CDR3 loop reads CASSSRRDSTGELFF. Written as DNA, the CDR3 is TGTGCCAGCAGCTCGCGCAGGGATAGCACCGGGGAGCTGTTTTTT.

This clonotype appeared many times. This chain uses TRBV28 with TRBJ2-7, with 14 positions matching TRBD2. The junction had 3 bases not matched to a gene; V was cut back by 5 bases and J by 3 bases. CDR1 is MDHEN and CDR2 is SYDVKM in the germline V gene. There are 15 residues in the CDR3. The CDR3 loop reads CASSETSGGDYEQYF. CDR3 bases: TGTGCCAGCAGTGAGACTAGCGGGGGGGACTACGAGCAGTACTTC.

This clonotype was observed a few times. V usage is TRBV4-1 and J usage is TRBJ1-2; D unclear. Trimming stripped 4 bases from V and 6 bases from J, with 15 bases between. CDR1 MGHRA and CDR2 YSYEKL come from the germline V gene. The CDR3 is 14 residues long. The CDR3 nucleotides are TGCGCCAGCAGCCTCTACTACCAGGACGATGGCTACACCTTC. Its translation is CASSLYYQDDGYTF.

This clonotype was recorded at least ten times. The chain employs TRBV12-3 or TRBV12-4 and TRBJ2-5; D perhaps matches TRBD1 (5 bases). V lost 6 bases and J lost 4, with 15 bases in between. CDR3 length equals 14 residues. The CDR3 bases are TGTGCCAGCAGCGAATCAGGGTTAGGAGAGACCCAGTACTTC. Translated: CASSESGLGETQYF.

There are many counts of this clonotype. This chain connects TRBV3-1 to TRBJ2-7; D call uncertain. The CDR3 is made up of 20 amino acids. The germline V and J ends were trimmed by 0 bases and 2 bases, with 26 bases remaining between them. CDR1 is LGHDT, CDR2 YNNKEL, per germline (reference sequence). CDR3 DNA: TGTGCCAGCAGCCAAGAACCGACCCTCGCCGTCTGGAAAGGCACCTACGAGCAGTACTTC. This sequence encodes CASSQEPTLAVWKGTYEQYF.

This clonotype has ten or more counts. The chain joins TRBV29-1 to TRBJ1-2, with D hard to call. The CDR3 consists of 13 residues. CDR1 SQVTM and CDR2 ANQGSEA come from the germline V gene. V lost 3 bases and J 4 bases, leaving 12 bases between the germline ends. The DNA for the CDR3 is TGCAGCGTTGAGTCGCCTAGCTCCTATGGCTACACCTTC. Translated: CSVESPSSYGYTF.

This clonotype was seen a few times. The genes are TRBV6-1 and TRBJ1-2; D not certain. This CDR3 is 13 amino acids long. The V gene's germline CDR1 is MNHNS and CDR2 SASEGT. The V gene lost 7 bases and the J gene lost 4 bases, with 13 bases spanning the gap. The CDR3 reads CASNQPSLYGYTF. DNA for the CDR3: TGTGCCAGCAACCAACCCAGTCTCTATGGCTACACCTTC.

This clonotype appeared many times. The chain carries TRBV7-8 and TRBJ2-1; 7 nucleotides agree with TRBD2. V shed 0 bases, J shed 9 bases, and the junction held 5 bases outside the gene matches. The germline CDR1 and CDR2 sequences are SGHVS and FQNEAQ. The CDR3 spans 14 residues. The CDR3 DNA is TGTGCCAGCAGCTTAGCGCCTAGCGGTAGTGAGCAGTTCTTC. Protein: CASSLAPSGSEQFF.

In its sample, this clonotype was seen many times. The rearrangement joins TRBV7-2 to TRBJ2-7; no firm D call. The germline V gene encodes CDR1 SGHTA and CDR2 FQGNSA. V was pared by 3 bases and J by 0 bases, with 12 bases between. This CDR3 contains 15 residues. The CDR3, as DNA: TGTGCCAGCAGCTTGGGCAGTACTTACTCCTACGAGCAGTACTTC. It codes for CASSLGSTYSYEQYF. The entire variable domain, with the rest obtained from reference TRBV7-2 and TRBJ2-7, is as follows: GAGVSQSPSNKVTEKGKDVELRCDPISGHTALYWYRQSLGQGLEFLIYFQGNSAPDKSGLPSDRFSAERTGGSVSTLTIQRTQQEDSAVYLCASSLGSTYSYEQYFGPGTRLTVT.

This clonotype was recorded a few times. The chain employs TRBV28 and TRBJ1-2; D is undetermined. Trimming pared 5 bases from V and 4 bases from J, leaving 5 bases between. Germline CDR1 reads MDHEN; CDR2 reads SYDVKM. The CDR3 sequence is 11 residues long. The CDR3 loop reads CASSHLYGYTF. CDR3 coding DNA: TGTGCCAGCAGTCACCTCTATGGCTACACCTTC.

This chain joins TRBV10-2 and TRBJ2-7; 12 bases fit TRBD2. V was pared by 8 bases and J by 1 base, with 6 bases of the junction left unmatched. The CDR3 has 15 amino acids. Germline CDR1 WSHSY, CDR2 SAAADI. The CDR3: CASYLGLAGSYEQYF. The CDR3 nucleotides read TGCGCCAGCTATCTGGGACTAGCGGGTTCCTACGAGCAGTACTTC.

At least ten counts were recorded for this clonotype. The rearrangement links TRBV7-9 to TRBJ2-3, with D uncertain. CDR1 and CDR2 (germline): SEHNR, FQNEAQ (reference sequence). V lost 1 base and J lost 2, with 16 bases in between. CDR3 size: 17 residues. The DNA for the CDR3 is TGTGCCAGCAGCTTAGGGTTGACGCTCCCTGACACAGATACGCAGTATTTT. Translating gives CASSLGLTLPDTDTQYF.

This clonotype was counted many times. The chain employs TRBV7-2 and TRBJ1-1; TRBD1 aligns across 9 bases. Unmatched junction bases numbered 9, after V lost 7 bases and J lost 6 bases. Per the germline V gene, CDR1 is SGHTA and CDR2 is FQGNSA. The CDR3 contains 14 residues. The CDR3: CASTTYGTGPEAFF. CDR3 coding DNA: TGTGCCAGCACCACCTACGGGACAGGGCCTGAAGCTTTCTTT.

The chain is built from TRBV6-2 or TRBV6-3 and TRBJ1-2; unclear D gene. The ends were cut back, 0 bases at V and 4 bases at J, with 9 bases in the middle. This CDR3 is built from 14 residues. The germline V gene has CDR1 MNHEY and CDR2 SVGEGT. CDR3 sequence reads: CASSYSLEVYGYTF. The DNA of the CDR3 is TGTGCCAGCAGTTACTCCTTAGAGGTCTATGGCTACACCTTC.

In the case of this clonotype: Since a much larger clone is just one base distant, this may be a read error. The V and J genes are TRBV4-3 and TRBJ2-2; D perhaps matches TRBD2 (5 bases). Germline loops: CDR1 LGHNA, CDR2 YSLEER. The CDR3 loop spans 13 amino acids. Trimming removed 3 bases at V and 7 bases at J, with 9 bases between. The chain's CDR3 is CASSQEVVGELFF. CDR3 nucleotide sequence: TGCGCCAGCAGCCAGGAGGTAGTCGGGGAGCTGTTTTTT.

Worth noting for this clonotype: With only one base between it and a far larger clone, this is likely a read error. This chain uses TRBV29-1 with TRBJ2-4; 10 bases agree with TRBD2. The CDR3 is made up of 16 amino acids. V gave up 5 bases and J gave up 13 bases; unmatched junction bases: 20. Germline CDR1 reads SQVTM; CDR2 reads ANQGSEA. The CDR3 sequence is CSVILAGESSYNEQYF. CDR3 DNA sequence: TGCAGCGTTATTCTAGCGGGAGAGTCCTCCTACAATGAGCAGTACTTC. Based on the CDR3 plus reference TRBV29-1 and TRBJ2-4, the full variable domain is SAVISQKPSRDICQRGTSLTIQCQVDSQVTMMFWYRQQPGQSLTLIATANQGSEATYESGFVIDKFPISRPNLTFSTLTVSNMSPEDSSIYLCSVILAGESSYNEQYFGAGTRLSVL.

Many counts were recorded for this clonotype. The CDR3 reads CASSSGTGGGQYF. The CDR3 nucleotides read TGTGCCAGCAGTTCAGGAACCGGCGGTGGGCAGTACTTC. The chain employs TRBV28 and TRBJ2-7; no clear D gene. Per germline, CDR1 MDHEN and CDR2 SYDVKM. Trimming cost V 4 bases and J 9 bases, with 16 bases left between them. The CDR3 has 13 amino acids. Variable domain in full (rest from reference TRBV28 and TRBJ2-7): DVKVTQSSRYLVKRTGEKVFLECVQDMDHENMFWYRQDPGLGLRLIYFSYDVKMKEKGDIPEGYSVSREKKERFSLILESASTNQTSMYLCASSSGTGGGQYFGPGTRLTVT.

This clonotype was counted ten times or more. V usage is TRBV27 and J usage is TRBJ2-6; 7 nucleotides match TRBD1. The CDR3 has 13 amino acids. V was clipped by 11 bases and J by 0 bases; unmatched bases: 1. From germline, CDR1 is MNHEY and CDR2 SMNVEV (reference sequence). CDR3 loop: CAAGGSGANVLTF. CDR3 sequence (DNA): TGTGCCGCAGGGGGCTCTGGGGCCAACGTCCTGACTTTC.

The chain has TRBV5-3 and TRBJ2-3, with D perhaps matching TRBD1 or TRBD2 (6 bases each). TRBV5-3 is an ORF, and what it does is uncertain. The CDR3 has 13 amino acids. V gave up 8 bases and J gave up 4 bases, with 14 bases separating them. CDR3 sequence (DNA): TGTGCCAGCACCTCCCGGGGGCCAGATACGCAGTATTTT. Amino acids: CASTSRGPDTQYF.

This clonotype is labeled medium-sized. V is TRBV5-1 and J is TRBJ1-1; tentatively, D is TRBD1 (5 bases). The CDR3 consists of 15 residues. The germline V gene encodes CDR1 SGHRS and CDR2 YFSETQ. The V gene lost 3 bases and the J gene lost 1 base, with 13 bases spanning the gap. The CDR3 region has the DNA TGCGCCAGCAGCTGGGGGTCGTACTCGAACACTGAAGCTTTCTTT. Its translation is CASSWGSYSNTEAFF. Combining the CDR3 with reference TRBV5-1 and TRBJ1-1 gives the whole variable domain KAGVTQTPRYLIKTRGQQVTLSCSPISGHRSVSWYQQTPGQGLQFLFEYFSETQRNKGNFPGRFSGRQFSNSRSEMNVSTLELGDSALYLCASSWGSYSNTEAFFGQGTRLTVV.

The chain recombines TRBV12-3 or TRBV12-4 with TRBJ1-4; D possibly corresponds to TRBD1 (5 bases). V shed 8 bases and J shed 10 bases, with 11 bases lying between them. The CDR3 is 11 amino acids. CDR3 bases: TGTGCCAGCGGGAGGGGCGCAAAACTGTTTTTT. Amino acid sequence: CASGRGAKLFF.

This clonotype was found many times. The chain employs TRBV5-6 and TRBJ2-1; 8 bases match TRBD2. Trimming cost V 2 bases and J 4 bases; bases outside gene matches: 8. The CDR3 has 16 residues. Germline CDR1 and CDR2: SGHDT and YYEEEE. The CDR3 bases are TGTGCCAGCAGCTTATTTAGCGGGGAAGGTTACAATGAGCAGTTCTTC. Translating it yields CASSLFSGEGYNEQFF.

This clonotype was recorded only once. The chain joins TRBV12-3 or TRBV12-4 to TRBJ1-5, with D unresolved. The CDR3 sequence is 13 residues long. The germline V and J ends were trimmed by 6 bases and 0 bases, with 6 bases remaining between them. The DNA for the CDR3 is TGTGCCAGCAGAGGCTTTAGCAATCAGCCCCAGCATTTT. Its protein product is CASRGFSNQPQHF.

The chain employs TRBV7-9 and TRBJ1-4; 10 bases are a match to TRBD1. This CDR3 is 16 amino acids long. CDR1 SEHNR and CDR2 FQNEAQ come from the germline V gene (reference sequence). V lost 5 bases and J lost 11; bases outside the gene matches: 14. As DNA, the CDR3 is TGTGCCAGCAGCGATACTATTTCCGGGACAGGGGAGAAACTGTTTTTT. It is translated as CASSDTISGTGEKLFF.

This clonotype occurred a few times. CDR3 DNA sequence: TGTGCCAGCGGGCAGGACAGGGAGTACTTC. This sequence encodes CASGQDREYF. The gene calls are TRBV27 and TRBJ2-7, with 8 bases aligning to TRBD1. This CDR3 region has 10 residues. Per germline, CDR1 MNHEY and CDR2 SMNVEV (reference sequence). The V and J ends lost 8 bases and 11 bases, in that order; junction bases with no gene match: 5.